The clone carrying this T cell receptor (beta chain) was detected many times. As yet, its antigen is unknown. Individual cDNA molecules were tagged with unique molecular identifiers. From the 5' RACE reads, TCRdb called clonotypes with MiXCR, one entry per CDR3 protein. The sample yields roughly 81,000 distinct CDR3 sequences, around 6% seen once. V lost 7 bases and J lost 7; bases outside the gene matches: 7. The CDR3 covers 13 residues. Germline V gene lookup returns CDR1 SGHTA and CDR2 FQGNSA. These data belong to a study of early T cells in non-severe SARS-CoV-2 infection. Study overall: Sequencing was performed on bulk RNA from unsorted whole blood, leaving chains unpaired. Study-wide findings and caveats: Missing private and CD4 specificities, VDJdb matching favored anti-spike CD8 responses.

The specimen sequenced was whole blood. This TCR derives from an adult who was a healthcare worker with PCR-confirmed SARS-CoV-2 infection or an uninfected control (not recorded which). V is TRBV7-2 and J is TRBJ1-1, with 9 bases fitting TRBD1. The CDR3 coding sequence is TGTGCCAGCACCCGGGACAGGGCATTTGAAGCTTTCTTT. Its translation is CASTRDRAFEAFF.